This entry lists 5 T cell receptor beta chains sequenced from one sample in a study of blood T cell repertoires in COVID-19. Measured with immunoSEQ multiplex PCR; TCRdb has only the in-frame clones, and not every one. The data show approximately 120,000 clones, around 83% seen once. The sample was peripheral blood. These receptors all stem from a man between 60 and 75 years old with acute or convalescent COVID-19.

The chain carries TRBV30 and TRBJ2-2; 10 positions match TRBD1. Per the germline V gene, CDR1 is GTSNPN and CDR2 is SVGIG (reference sequence). After removal of 4 bases from V and 5 bases from J, the junction contained 7 bases not matched to a gene. The CDR3 contains 15 residues. The DNA of the CDR3 is TGTGCCTGGAATCGGCCGGGACAGGGGACCGGGGAGCTGTTTTTT. Its translation: CAWNRPGQGTGELFF.

The chain uses TRBV5-1 and TRBJ2-1; maybe TRBD1 (6 bases). The germline V and J ends were trimmed by 9 bases and 4 bases, with 11 bases remaining between them. The CDR3 sequence is 12 residues long. Germline V gene sequence: CDR1 SGHRS, CDR2 YFSETQ. CDR3 coding DNA: TGCGCCACCTCGGACAGTTACAATGAGCAGTTCTTC. Protein: CATSDSYNEQFF.

This clone was found a few times. The J gene is TRBJ1-2, the V gene TRBV24-1; D is perhaps TRBD1 (5 bases). V lost 0 bases to trimming and J lost 4 bases, with 8 bases between them. Germline CDR1 and CDR2: KGHDR and SFDVKD. There are 14 residues in the CDR3. This CDR3 reads CATSDLRQGYGYTF. CDR3 nucleotide sequence: TGTGCCACCAGTGATTTGCGGCAGGGCTATGGCTACACCTTC.

This rearrangement joins TRBV6-1 to TRBJ2-7, with D possibly TRBD2 on 5 matching bases. Germline lookup yields CDR1 MNHNS and CDR2 SASEGT. The V end lost 2 bases, the J end lost 2 bases, and 16 bases lay between the germline ends. The CDR3 spans 16 residues. CDR3 loop: CASSELMEVVAYEQYF. The CDR3 nucleotides read TGTGCCAGCAGTGAATTAATGGAGGTGGTCGCCTACGAGCAGTACTTC.

The chain is built from TRBV15 and TRBJ2-4; 8 bases fit TRBD1. This CDR3 contains 13 residues. Germline V gives CDR1 LNHNV, CDR2 YYDKDF (reference sequence). The J segment lost 7 bases and the V segment lost 5 bases, leaving 4 bases of the junction unmatched. CDR3 bases: TGTGCCACCAGCCGGGACAGGTCGAACATTCAGTACTTC. Translating gives CATSRDRSNIQYF. The variable domain in full, with the rest retrieved from reference TRBV15 and TRBJ2-4, is DAMVIQNPRYQVTQFGKPVTLSCSQTLNHNVMYWYQQKSSQAPKLLFHYYDKDFNNEADTPDNFQSRRPNTSFCFLDIRSPGLGDTAMYLCATSRDRSNIQYFGAGTRLSVL.